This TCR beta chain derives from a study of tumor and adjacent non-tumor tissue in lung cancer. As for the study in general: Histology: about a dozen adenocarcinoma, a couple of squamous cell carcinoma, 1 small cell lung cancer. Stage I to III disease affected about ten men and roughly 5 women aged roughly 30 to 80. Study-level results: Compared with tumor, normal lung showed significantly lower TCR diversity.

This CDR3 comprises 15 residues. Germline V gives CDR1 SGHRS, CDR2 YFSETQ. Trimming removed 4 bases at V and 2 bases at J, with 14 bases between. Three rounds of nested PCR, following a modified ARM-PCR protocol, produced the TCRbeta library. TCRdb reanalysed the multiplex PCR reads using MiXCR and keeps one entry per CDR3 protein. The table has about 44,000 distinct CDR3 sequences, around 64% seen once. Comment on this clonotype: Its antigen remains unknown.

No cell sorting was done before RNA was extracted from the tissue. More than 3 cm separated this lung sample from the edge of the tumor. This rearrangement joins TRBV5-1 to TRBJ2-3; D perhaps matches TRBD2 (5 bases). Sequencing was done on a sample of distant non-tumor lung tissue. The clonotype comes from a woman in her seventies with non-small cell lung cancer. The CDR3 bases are TGCGCCAGCAGCAGACTAACGGGAAACACAGATACGCAGTATTTT. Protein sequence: CASSRLTGNTDTQYF.